These T cell receptor beta chains were read from a single sample in a study of control samples from healthy donors and cancer patients. Clones were read by immunoSEQ multiplex PCR, and TCRdb kept only the in-frame ones, dropping some. The table has 110,000 or so clones, approximately 87% seen once. The sample was blood. These receptors were collected from a man aged 25-40 years in good health. Both conserved end residues are part of each CDR3. The order of the fields is V gene, D gene, clone size, J gene, CDR3 protein, CDR3 DNA. D genes are given only for firm matches. Clone size is stated in some rows and not others, as once, few, many or a class when expanded.

V: TRBV12-5; D: NA; size: once; J: TRBJ1-5; CDR3: CASGTFGTQHF; DNA: TGTGCTAGTGGTACTTTTGGGACCCAGCATTTT
V: TRBV6-5; D: NA; size: NA; J: TRBJ1-1; CDR3: CASSYSMGETEAFF; DNA: TGTGCCAGCAGTTACTCAATGGGGGAAACTGAAGCTTTCTTT
V: TRBV19; D: TRBD1; size: NA; J: TRBJ2-2; CDR3: CASSIPVDRVASGELFF; DNA: TGTGCCAGTAGTATCCCCGTAGACAGGGTTGCGTCCGGGGAGCTGTTTTTT
V: TRBV19; D: TRBD1; size: NA; J: TRBJ1-2; CDR3: CASRDRGWNYGYTF; DNA: TGTGCCAGTAGGGACAGGGGATGGAACTATGGCTACACCTTC
V: TRBV27; D: TRBD1; size: NA; J: TRBJ1-6; CDR3: CASSGQGNSPLHF; DNA: TGTGCCAGCAGTGGACAGGGAAATTCACCCCTCCACTTT
V: TRBV6-5; D: NA; size: NA; J: TRBJ2-3; CDR3: CASSYSKGTDTQYF; DNA: TGTGCCAGCAGTTACTCAAAGGGAACAGATACGCAGTATTTT
V: TRBV12-3/TRBV12-4; D: NA; size: NA; J: TRBJ1-2; CDR3: CASSLSGAGYTF; DNA: TGTGCCAGCAGTTTATCGGGGGCTGGCTACACCTTC
V: TRBV7-9; D: NA; size: NA; J: TRBJ1-6; CDR3: CATPEGPFYNSPLHF; DNA: TGTGCCACTCCTGAGGGACCGTTTTATAATTCACCCCTCCACTTT
V: TRBV2; D: NA; size: NA; J: TRBJ1-1; CDR3: CASISEQGLTEAFF; DNA: TGTGCCAGCATATCGGAGCAGGGGCTCACTGAAGCTTTCTTT
V: TRBV30; D: NA; size: NA; J: TRBJ1-5; CDR3: CAWSPAPSNQPQHF; DNA: TGTGCCTGGAGCCCAGCCCCTAGCAATCAGCCCCAGCATTTT
V: TRBV29-1; D: NA; size: NA; J: TRBJ1-1; CDR3: CSVRRNTEAFF; DNA: TGCAGCGTCAGAAGAAACACTGAAGCTTTCTTT
V: TRBV10-3; D: NA; size: NA; J: TRBJ1-5; CDR3: CAISEVAQPQHF; DNA: TGTGCCATCAGTGAGGTTGCTCAGCCCCAGCATTTT
V: TRBV6-6; D: NA; size: NA; J: TRBJ1-1; CDR3: CASSQRGGLGTEAFF; DNA: TGTGCCAGCAGTCAACGGGGGGGGCTGGGAACTGAAGCTTTCTTT
V: TRBV6-5; D: NA; size: NA; J: TRBJ1-2; CDR3: CATREGNYGYTF; DNA: TGTGCCACCCGGGAGGGGAACTATGGCTACACCTTC
V: TRBV11-3; D: NA; size: NA; J: TRBJ1-1; CDR3: CASSLAFSPNTEAFF; DNA: TGTGCCAGCAGCTTAGCGTTCTCCCCGAACACTGAAGCTTTCTTT
V: TRBV25-1; D: TRBD1; size: NA; J: TRBJ2-2; CDR3: CASSDAGTGVTGELFF; DNA: TGTGCCAGCAGTGACGCCGGGACAGGGGTCACCGGGGAGCTGTTTTTT
V: TRBV7-2; D: NA; size: NA; J: TRBJ2-2; CDR3: CASSENTGELFF; DNA: TGTGCCAGCAGCGAAAACACCGGGGAGCTGTTTTTT
V: TRBV5-1; D: NA; size: NA; J: TRBJ2-2; CDR3: CASSVPGQNTGELFF; DNA: TGCGCCAGCAGCGTGCCGGGACAGAACACCGGGGAGCTGTTTTTT
V: TRBV5-6; D: TRBD2; size: NA; J: TRBJ2-7; CDR3: CASSLSGAAYEQYF; DNA: TGTGCCAGCAGCCTTAGCGGGGCCGCATACGAGCAGTACTTC